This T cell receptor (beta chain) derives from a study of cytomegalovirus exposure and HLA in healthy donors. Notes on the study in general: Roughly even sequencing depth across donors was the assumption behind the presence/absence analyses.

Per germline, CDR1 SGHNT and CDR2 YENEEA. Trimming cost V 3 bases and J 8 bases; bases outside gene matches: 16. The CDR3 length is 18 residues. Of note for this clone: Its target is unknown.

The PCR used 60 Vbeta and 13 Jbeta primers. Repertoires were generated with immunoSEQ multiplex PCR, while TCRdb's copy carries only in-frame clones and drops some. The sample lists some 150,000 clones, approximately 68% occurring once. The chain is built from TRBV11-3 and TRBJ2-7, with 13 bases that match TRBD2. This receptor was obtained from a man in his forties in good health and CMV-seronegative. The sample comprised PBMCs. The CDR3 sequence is CASSFNRTSGGTFTQQYF. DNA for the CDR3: TGTGCCAGCAGCTTCAACCGGACTAGCGGGGGAACTTTCACACAGCAGTACTTC.